Each of the 11 T cell receptor beta chains below was sequenced from the same sample in a study of T cells in Graves' hyperthyroidism and ophthalmopathy (dated by TCRdb to between 2017 and 2020). Library preparation employed multiplex PCR. This sample was sequenced with an Illumina HiSeq 2000. Amplification of TCR beta CDR3 regions was carried out from RNA transcripts. The TCR CDR3 was subjected to a first round of RT-PCR using the HTBI primer set and the Qiagen OneStep RT-PCR kit. Starting from the raw public reads, TCRdb applied fastp trimming at Q25, assembled clones with MiXCR and retained in-frame beta chains. When rows share a CDR3 protein, they turn into one entry using the most common DNA and genes. The sample records approximately 380,000 distinct CDR3 sequences, over 15% of which are singletons. The ten largest account for 3% to 4.5% of the sample. Sequencing used blood. The receptors stem from a woman aged 18-29 years with Graves' hyperthyroidism.

On this clonotype itself: This may stem from a read error, because a much larger clone lies one nucleotide away. The CDR3 nucleotides are TGTGCCACTTTCGTCGACGGGTCTGAAAAACTGTTTTTT. This codes for CATFVDGSEKLFF. The chain joins TRBV12-3 or TRBV12-4 to TRBJ1-4, with unresolved D. Trimming removed 10 bases at V and 7 bases at J, with 16 bases between. The CDR3 totals 13 residues.

This clonotype was detected ten times or more. V is TRBV30 and J is TRBJ2-2, with D hard to call. CDR1 GTSNPN and CDR2 SVGIG come from the germline V gene (reference sequence). V was trimmed by 3 bases and J by 1 base, leaving 12 bases between them. The CDR3 spans 15 residues. In nucleotides, the CDR3 is TGTGCCTGGAGAAAAGGACGGCTGAACACCGGGGAGCTGTTTTTT. Protein: CAWRKGRLNTGELFF.

The gene calls are TRBV28 and TRBJ2-7; perhaps TRBD2 as D (7 bases). Germline CDR1 MDHEN, CDR2 SYDVKM. The CDR3 is 14 amino acids. The V end was cut by 5 bases, the J end by 1 base, with 12 bases between. This CDR3 is CASSVRGASYEQYV. The CDR3 bases are TGTGCCAGCAGTGTACGGGGGGCATCCTACGAGCAGTACGTC.

This clonotype was recorded many times. The chain links TRBV5-1 to TRBJ2-6, with no clear D. This CDR3 is 15 amino acids long. CDR1 is SGHRS and CDR2 is YFSETQ in the germline V gene. Trimming took off 1 base at V and 4 bases at J, with 9 bases between the two ends. The CDR3 bases are TGCGCCAGCAGCTTGAGAAGGCGGGGGGCCAACGTCCTGACTTTC. This encodes CASSLRRRGANVLTF.

This clonotype was found many times. This rearrangement joins TRBV7-8 to TRBJ1-2; a possible D gene is TRBD1 (5 bases). CDR1 is SGHVS and CDR2 is FQNEAQ in the germline V gene. This CDR3 contains 13 residues. V lost 6 bases and J 5 bases, leaving 13 bases between the germline ends. The chain's CDR3 is CASSRRDGYGYTF. CDR3 DNA sequence: TGTGCCAGCAGTCGACGGGACGGTTATGGCTACACCTTC.

This clonotype was found many times. V and J are TRBV24-1 and TRBJ2-5; D is unresolved. The germline CDR1 and CDR2 sequences are KGHDR and SFDVKD. The CDR3 has 12 residues. The V end lost 6 bases, the J end lost 5 bases, and 9 bases lay between the germline ends. CDR3 residues: CATSTLSETQYF. The CDR3 region has the DNA TGTGCCACCAGTACCTTATCGGAGACCCAGTACTTC.

This clonotype was found many times. CDR3 residues: CASRKTGGLGEQYF. CDR3 in DNA: TGTGCCAGCAGAAAGACAGGGGGCTTGGGCGAGCAGTACTTC. This chain joins TRBV6-1 and TRBJ2-7; 10 bases fit TRBD1. This CDR3 is 14 amino acids long. Germline V gene sequence: CDR1 MNHNS, CDR2 SASEGT. V lost 6 bases and J lost 6; bases outside the gene matches: 8.

The gene calls are TRBV6-1 and TRBJ1-1; D unclear. CDR1 is MNHNS and CDR2 is SASEGT in the germline V gene. Trimming left V 6 bases short and J 7 bases short, with 12 bases between. The CDR3 sequence is 12 residues long. The CDR3 reads CASRASTSEAFF. In nucleotides, the CDR3 is TGTGCCAGCAGGGCTTCGACCAGTGAAGCTTTCTTT.

This clonotype has more than one count but fewer than ten. The rearrangement links TRBV5-1 to TRBJ2-7; the D gene is possibly TRBD1 (6 bases). Germline CDR1 reads SGHRS; CDR2 reads YFSETQ. V was trimmed by 1 base and J by 5 bases, leaving 13 bases between them. The CDR3 is made up of 14 amino acids. CDR3 in DNA: TGCGCCAGCAGCTTGCGTGGCAGGGACAACGAGCAGTACTTC. Translated: CASSLRGRDNEQYF. The variable domain in full, completed from reference TRBV5-1 and TRBJ2-7, reads KAGVTQTPRYLIKTRGQQVTLSCSPISGHRSVSWYQQTPGQGLQFLFEYFSETQRNKGNFPGRFSGRQFSNSRSEMNVSTLELGDSALYLCASSLRGRDNEQYFGPGTRLTVT.

At least ten counts were recorded for this clonotype. The chain joins TRBV12-3 or TRBV12-4 to TRBJ1-5; D ambiguous. Trimming took 8 bases from V and 11 from J, leaving 13 bases between them. CDR3 length: 11 residues. This chain's CDR3 is CASGRPEAQHF. CDR3 DNA sequence: TGTGCCAGCGGGCGGCCCGAGGCCCAGCATTTT.

This clonotype was detected many times. V is TRBV12-3 or TRBV12-4 and J is TRBJ2-7, with TRBD2 as a possible D gene (6 bases). The CDR3 runs to 15 residues. The germline V and J ends were trimmed by 5 bases and 5 bases, with 19 bases remaining between them. The CDR3 region has the DNA TGTGCCAGCAGTCAGACTAGGAGGGTTGGGCACGAGCAGTACTTC. This gives the protein CASSQTRRVGHEQYF.